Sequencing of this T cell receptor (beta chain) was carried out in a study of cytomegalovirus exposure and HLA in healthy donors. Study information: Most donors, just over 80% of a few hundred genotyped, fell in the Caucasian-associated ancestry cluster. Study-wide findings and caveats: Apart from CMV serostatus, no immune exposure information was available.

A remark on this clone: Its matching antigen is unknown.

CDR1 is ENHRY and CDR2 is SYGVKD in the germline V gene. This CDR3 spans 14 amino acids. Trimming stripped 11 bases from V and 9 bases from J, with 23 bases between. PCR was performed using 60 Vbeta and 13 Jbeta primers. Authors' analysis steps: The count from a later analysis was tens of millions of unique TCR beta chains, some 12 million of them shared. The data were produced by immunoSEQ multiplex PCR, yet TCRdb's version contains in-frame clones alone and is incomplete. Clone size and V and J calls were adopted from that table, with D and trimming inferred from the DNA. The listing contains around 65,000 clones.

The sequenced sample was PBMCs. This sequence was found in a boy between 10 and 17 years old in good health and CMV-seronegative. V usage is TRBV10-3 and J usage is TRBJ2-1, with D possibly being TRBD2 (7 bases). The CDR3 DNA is TGTGCCTCAAAAGGACTCCACAGGGAGGGTGAGCAGTTCTTC. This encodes CASKGLHREGEQFF.